This T cell receptor beta chain was found in a study of blood T cells in healthy people across ages. Study-wide results and caveats: Both naive CD4+ cell counts and diversity were greater in long-lived donors than in aged donors. Unsorted PBMCs blocked a conclusive comparison of naive and antigen-experienced cells. With naive T cell percentage, TCR beta diversity showed a strong correlation.

The CDR3 extends over 12 amino acids. V lost 5 bases, J lost 7 bases, and 11 bases lay in between. Looked up from germline, CDR1 is SEHNR and CDR2 is FQNEAQ (reference sequence). A second PCR of 7 to 11 cycles used a sample-barcoded 5' primer and a J-beta primer mix. TCRdb re-derived calls from the 5' RACE reads in MiXCR, one entry per CDR3 protein. The sample has about 1,500,000 distinct CDR3 sequences, about 30% seen once. This clonotype was observed at least ten times. Its antigen is not known. The study recruited healthy Caucasian donors from Russia who were aged about 6 to 95. The chain combines TRBV7-9 with TRBJ2-5, with D perhaps TRBD1 (5 bases). This TCR was sampled from a woman aged 30 to 39 in good health. The material sequenced was blood. The CDR3 DNA sequence: TGTGCCAGCAGCCCCCAGGGTGGGACCCAGTACTTC. This translates into CASSPQGGTQYF.